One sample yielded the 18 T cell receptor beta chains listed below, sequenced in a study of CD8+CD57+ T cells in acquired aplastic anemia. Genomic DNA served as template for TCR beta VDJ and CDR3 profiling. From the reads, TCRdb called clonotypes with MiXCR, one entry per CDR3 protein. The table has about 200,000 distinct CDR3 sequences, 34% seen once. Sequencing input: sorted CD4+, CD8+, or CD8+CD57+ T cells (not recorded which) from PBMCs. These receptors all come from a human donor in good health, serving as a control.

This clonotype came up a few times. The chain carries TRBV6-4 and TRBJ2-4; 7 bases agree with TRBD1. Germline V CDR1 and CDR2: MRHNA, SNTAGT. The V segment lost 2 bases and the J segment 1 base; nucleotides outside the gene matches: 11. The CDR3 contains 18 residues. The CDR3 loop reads CASSDNHRGRLAKNIQYF. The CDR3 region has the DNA TGTGCCAGCAGTGACAATCACAGGGGCCGCCTTGCCAAAAACATTCAGTACTTC.

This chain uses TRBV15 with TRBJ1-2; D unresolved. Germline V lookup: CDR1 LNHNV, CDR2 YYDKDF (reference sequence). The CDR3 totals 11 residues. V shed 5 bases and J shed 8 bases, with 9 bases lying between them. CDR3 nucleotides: TGTGCCACCAGCGCAACGGGGGGCTACACCTTC. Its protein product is CATSATGGYTF.

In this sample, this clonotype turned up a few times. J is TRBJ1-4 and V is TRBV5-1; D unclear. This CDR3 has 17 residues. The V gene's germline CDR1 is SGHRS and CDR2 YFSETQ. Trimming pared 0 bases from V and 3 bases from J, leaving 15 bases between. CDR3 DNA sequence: TGCGCCAGCAGCTTGGGGTTTGGGGTCCTGGCTAATGAAAAACTGTTTTTT. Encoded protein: CASSLGFGVLANEKLFF. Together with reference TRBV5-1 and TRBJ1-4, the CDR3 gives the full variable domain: KAGVTQTPRYLIKTRGQQVTLSCSPISGHRSVSWYQQTPGQGLQFLFEYFSETQRNKGNFPGRFSGRQFSNSRSEMNVSTLELGDSALYLCASSLGFGVLANEKLFFGSGTQLSVL.

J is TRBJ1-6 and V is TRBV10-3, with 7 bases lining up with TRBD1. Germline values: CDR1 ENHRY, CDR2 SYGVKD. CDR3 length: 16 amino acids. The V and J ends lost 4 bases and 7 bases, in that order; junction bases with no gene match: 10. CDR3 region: CAISAGRTGQNSPLHF. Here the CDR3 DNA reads TGTGCCATCAGTGCCGGGAGGACGGGACAGAATTCACCCCTCCACTTT.

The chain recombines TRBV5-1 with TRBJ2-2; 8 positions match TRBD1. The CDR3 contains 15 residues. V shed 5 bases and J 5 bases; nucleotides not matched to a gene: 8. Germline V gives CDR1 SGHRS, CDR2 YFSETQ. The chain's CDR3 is CASSRDRGGTGELFF. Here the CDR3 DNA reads TGCGCCAGCAGTCGCGACAGGGGTGGGACCGGGGAGCTGTTTTTT.

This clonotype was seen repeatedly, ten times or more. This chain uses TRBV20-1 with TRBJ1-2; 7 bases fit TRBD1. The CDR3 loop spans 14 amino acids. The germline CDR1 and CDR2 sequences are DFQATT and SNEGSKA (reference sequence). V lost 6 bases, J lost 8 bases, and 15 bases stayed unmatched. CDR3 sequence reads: CSAITGASSKGYTF. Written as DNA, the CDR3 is TGCAGTGCCATTACAGGGGCCTCCTCCAAAGGCTACACCTTC.

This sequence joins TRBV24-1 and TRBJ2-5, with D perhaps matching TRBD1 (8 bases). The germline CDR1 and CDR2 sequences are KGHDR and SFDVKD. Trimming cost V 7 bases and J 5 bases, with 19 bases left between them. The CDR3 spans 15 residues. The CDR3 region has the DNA TGTGCCACCAGCTCGGACAGGGAGGGAGTGGAGACCCAGTACTTC. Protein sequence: CATSSDREGVETQYF.

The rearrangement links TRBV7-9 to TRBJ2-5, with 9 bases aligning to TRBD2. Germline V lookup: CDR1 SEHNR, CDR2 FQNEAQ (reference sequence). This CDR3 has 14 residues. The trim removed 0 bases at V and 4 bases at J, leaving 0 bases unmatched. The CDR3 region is CASSLALAGETQYF. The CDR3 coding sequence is TGTGCCAGCAGCTTAGCACTAGCGGGAGAGACCCAGTACTTC.

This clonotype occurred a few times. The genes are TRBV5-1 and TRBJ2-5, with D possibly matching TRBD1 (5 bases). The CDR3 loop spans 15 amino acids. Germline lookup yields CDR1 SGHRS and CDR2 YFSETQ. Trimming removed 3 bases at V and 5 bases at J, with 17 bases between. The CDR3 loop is CASSWTLRDRETQYF. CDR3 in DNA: TGCGCCAGCAGCTGGACGCTCAGGGATAGGGAGACCCAGTACTTC.

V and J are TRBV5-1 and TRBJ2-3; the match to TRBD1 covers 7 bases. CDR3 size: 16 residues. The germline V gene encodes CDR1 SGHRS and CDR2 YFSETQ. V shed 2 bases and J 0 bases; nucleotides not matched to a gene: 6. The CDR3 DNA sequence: TGCGCCAGCAGCTTATACAGGGGCGGTAGCACAGATACGCAGTATTTT. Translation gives CASSLYRGGSTDTQYF.

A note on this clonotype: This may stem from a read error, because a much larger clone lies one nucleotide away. This CDR3 reads CAGRESGTIETQYF. The CDR3 DNA sequence: TGTGCCGGCAGAGAGTCTGGCACAATAGAGACCCAGTACTTC. The rearrangement links TRBV12-3 or TRBV12-4 to TRBJ2-5; D gene uncertain. This CDR3 spans 14 amino acids.

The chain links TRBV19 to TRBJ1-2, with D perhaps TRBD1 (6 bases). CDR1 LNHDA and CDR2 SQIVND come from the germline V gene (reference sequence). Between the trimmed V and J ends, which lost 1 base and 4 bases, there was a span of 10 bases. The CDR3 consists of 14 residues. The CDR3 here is CASSIVGGRYGYTF. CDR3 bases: TGTGCCAGTAGTATAGTCGGGGGGCGCTATGGCTACACCTTC.

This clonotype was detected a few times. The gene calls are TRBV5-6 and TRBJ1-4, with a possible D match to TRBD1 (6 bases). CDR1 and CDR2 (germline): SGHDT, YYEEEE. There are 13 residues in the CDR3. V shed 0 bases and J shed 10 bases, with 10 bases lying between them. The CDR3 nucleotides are TGTGCCAGCAGCTTGGCCGGGGGCGGAAAACTGTTTTTT. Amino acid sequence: CASSLAGGGKLFF. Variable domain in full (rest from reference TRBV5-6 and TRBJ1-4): DAGVTQSPTHLIKTRGQQVTLRCSPKSGHDTVSWYQQALGQGPQFIFQYYEEEERQRGNFPDRFSGHQFPNYSSELNVNALLLGDSALYLCASSLAGGGKLFFGSGTQLSVL.

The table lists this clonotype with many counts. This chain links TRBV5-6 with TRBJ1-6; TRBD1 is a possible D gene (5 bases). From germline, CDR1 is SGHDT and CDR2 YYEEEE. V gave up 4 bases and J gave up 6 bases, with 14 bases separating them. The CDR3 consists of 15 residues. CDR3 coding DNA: TGTGCCAGCAGCCCAAGAGGTGGGGGTAATTCACCCCTCCACTTT. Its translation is CASSPRGGGNSPLHF.

CDR3 DNA: TGTGCCATCAGTGCAGGACTGAATAATTCACCCCTCCACTTT. Translated: CAISAGLNNSPLHF. V usage is TRBV10-3 and J usage is TRBJ1-6, with no clear D. Germline assignment: CDR1 ENHRY and CDR2 SYGVKD. The CDR3 sequence is 14 residues long. Trimming stripped 4 bases from V and 5 bases from J, with 9 bases between.

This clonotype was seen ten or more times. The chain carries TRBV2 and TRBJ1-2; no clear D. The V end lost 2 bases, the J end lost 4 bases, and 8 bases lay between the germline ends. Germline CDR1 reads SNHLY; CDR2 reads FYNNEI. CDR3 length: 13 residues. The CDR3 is CASSEMESYGYTF. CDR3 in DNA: TGTGCCAGCAGTGAAATGGAGAGCTATGGCTACACCTTC.

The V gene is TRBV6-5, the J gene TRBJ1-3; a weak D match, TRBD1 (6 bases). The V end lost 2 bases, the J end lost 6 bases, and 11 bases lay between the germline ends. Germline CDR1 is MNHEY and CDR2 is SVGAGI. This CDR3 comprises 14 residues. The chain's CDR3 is CASSYGGRENTIYF. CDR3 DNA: TGTGCCAGCAGTTACGGGGGGCGCGAAAACACCATATATTTT.

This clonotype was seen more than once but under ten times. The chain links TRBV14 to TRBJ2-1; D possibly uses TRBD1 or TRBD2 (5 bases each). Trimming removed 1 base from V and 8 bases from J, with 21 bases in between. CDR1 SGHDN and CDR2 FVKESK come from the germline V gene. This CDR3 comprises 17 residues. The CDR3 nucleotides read TGTGCCAGCAGCCAAGCCGGGGCGCGTTTTTTCGACTATGAGCAGTTCTTC. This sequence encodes CASSQAGARFFDYEQFF.